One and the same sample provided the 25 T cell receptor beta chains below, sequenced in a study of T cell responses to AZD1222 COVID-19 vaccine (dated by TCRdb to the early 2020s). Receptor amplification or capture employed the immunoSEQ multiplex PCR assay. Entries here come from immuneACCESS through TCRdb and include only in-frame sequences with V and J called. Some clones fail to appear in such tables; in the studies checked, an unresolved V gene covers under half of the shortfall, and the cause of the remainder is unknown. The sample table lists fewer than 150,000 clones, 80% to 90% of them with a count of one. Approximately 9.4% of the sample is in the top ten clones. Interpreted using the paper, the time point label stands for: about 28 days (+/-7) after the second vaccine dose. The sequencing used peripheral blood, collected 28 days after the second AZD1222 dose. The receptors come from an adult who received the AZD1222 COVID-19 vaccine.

CDR3 sequence reads: CASGAVDSNQPQHF. CDR3 DNA sequence: TGTGCCAGCGGGGCGGTTGATAGCAATCAGCCCCAGCATTTT. The genes are TRBV2 and TRBJ1-5, with D perhaps TRBD1 (5 bases). The V and J ends lost 8 bases and 0 bases respectively, with 11 bases between them. This CDR3 contains 14 residues. Germline loops: CDR1 SNHLY, CDR2 FYNNEI.

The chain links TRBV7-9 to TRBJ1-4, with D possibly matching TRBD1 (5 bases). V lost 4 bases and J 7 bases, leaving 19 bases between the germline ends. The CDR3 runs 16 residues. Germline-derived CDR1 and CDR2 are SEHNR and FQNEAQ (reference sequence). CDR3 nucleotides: TGTGCCAGCAGCTCCTACCGGGTTGGGGCTGCTGAAAAACTGTTTTTT. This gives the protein CASSSYRVGAAEKLFF.

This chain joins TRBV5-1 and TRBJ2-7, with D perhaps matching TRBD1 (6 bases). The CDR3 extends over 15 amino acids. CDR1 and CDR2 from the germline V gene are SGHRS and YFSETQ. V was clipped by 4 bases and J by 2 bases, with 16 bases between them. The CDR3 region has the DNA TGCGCCAGCAGCCCTGCACAGGGCCCAACCTACGAGCAGTACTTC. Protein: CASSPAQGPTYEQYF.

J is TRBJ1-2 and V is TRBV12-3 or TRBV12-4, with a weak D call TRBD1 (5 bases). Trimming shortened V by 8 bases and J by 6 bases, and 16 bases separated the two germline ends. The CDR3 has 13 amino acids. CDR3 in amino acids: CASSRDSPHGYTF. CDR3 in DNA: TGTGCCAGCTCCAGGGACTCACCTCATGGCTACACCTTC.

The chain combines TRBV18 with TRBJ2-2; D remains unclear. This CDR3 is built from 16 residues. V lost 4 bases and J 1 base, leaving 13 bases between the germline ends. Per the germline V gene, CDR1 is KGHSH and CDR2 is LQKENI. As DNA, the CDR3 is TGTGCCAGCTCACTTGGTACACTACAGAACACCGGGGAGCTGTTTTTT. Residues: CASSLGTLQNTGELFF.

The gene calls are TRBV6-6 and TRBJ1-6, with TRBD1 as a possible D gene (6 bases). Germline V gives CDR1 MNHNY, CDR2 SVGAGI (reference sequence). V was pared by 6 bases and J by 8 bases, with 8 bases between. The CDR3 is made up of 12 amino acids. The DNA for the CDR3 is TGTGCCAGCAGACACAGGGATTCACCCCTCCACTTT. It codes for CASRHRDSPLHF.

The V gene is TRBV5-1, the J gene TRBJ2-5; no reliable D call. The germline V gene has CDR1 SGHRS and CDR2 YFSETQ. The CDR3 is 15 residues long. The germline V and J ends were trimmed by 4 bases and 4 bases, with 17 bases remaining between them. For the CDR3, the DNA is TGCGCCAGCAGCCTGGGCAGTGAATTTGGAGAGACCCAGTACTTC. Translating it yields CASSLGSEFGETQYF.

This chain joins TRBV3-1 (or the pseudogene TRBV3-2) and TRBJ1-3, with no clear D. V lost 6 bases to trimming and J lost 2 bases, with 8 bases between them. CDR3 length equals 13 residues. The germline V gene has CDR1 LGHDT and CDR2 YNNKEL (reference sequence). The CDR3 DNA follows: TGTGCCAGCAGTCCCAGCACTGGAAACACCATATATTTT. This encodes CASSPSTGNTIYF.

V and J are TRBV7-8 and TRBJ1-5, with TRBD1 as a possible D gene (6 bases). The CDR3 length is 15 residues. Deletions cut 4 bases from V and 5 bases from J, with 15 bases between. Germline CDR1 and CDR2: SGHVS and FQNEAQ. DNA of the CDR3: TGTGCCAGCAGCTCGGACACAGGGCGGTATCAGCCCCAGCATTTT. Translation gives CASSSDTGRYQPQHF.

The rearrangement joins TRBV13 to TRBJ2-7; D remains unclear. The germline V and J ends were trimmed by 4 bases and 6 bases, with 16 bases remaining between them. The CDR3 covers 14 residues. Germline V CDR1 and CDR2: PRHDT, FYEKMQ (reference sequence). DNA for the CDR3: TGTGCCAGCAGCTCCTTAAACCTGGGCCGCGAGCAGTACTTC. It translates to CASSSLNLGREQYF.

The DNA for the CDR3 is TGTGCCAGCAGCTTTGAAGGGACCTCTGGGGACACCATATATTTT. Protein: CASSFEGTSGDTIYF. This chain uses TRBV5-5 with TRBJ1-3, with a weak D call TRBD1 (5 bases). Germline V gene lookup returns CDR1 SGHKS and CDR2 YYEKEE (reference sequence). V gave up 2 bases and J gave up 8 bases, with 17 bases separating them. The CDR3 has 15 amino acids. Using reference TRBV5-5 and TRBJ1-3 for the parts outside the CDR3, the full variable domain is DAGVTQSPTHLIKTRGQQVTLRCSPISGHKSVSWYQQVLGQGPQFIFQYYEKEERGRGNFPDRFSARQFPNYSSELNVNALLLGDSALYLCASSFEGTSGDTIYFGEGSWLTVV.

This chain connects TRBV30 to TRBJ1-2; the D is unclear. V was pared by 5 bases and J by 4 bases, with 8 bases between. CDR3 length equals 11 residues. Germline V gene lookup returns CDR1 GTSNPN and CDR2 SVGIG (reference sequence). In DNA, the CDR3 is TGTGCCTGGTCGGAAGTCTATGGCTACACCTTC. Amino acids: CAWSEVYGYTF.

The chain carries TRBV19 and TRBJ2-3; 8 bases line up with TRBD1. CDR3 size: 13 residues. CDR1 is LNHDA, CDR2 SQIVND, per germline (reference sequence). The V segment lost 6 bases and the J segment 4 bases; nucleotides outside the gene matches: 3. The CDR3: CASSTDRADTQYF. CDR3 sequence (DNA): TGTGCCAGTAGCACGGACAGGGCAGATACGCAGTATTTT.

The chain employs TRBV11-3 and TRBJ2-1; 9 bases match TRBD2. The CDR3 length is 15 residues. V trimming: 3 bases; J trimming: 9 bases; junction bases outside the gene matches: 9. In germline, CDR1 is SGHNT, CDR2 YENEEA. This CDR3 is CASSFSGSRLGEQFF. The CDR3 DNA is TGTGCCAGCAGCTTTAGCGGGAGCCGTCTCGGTGAGCAGTTCTTC.

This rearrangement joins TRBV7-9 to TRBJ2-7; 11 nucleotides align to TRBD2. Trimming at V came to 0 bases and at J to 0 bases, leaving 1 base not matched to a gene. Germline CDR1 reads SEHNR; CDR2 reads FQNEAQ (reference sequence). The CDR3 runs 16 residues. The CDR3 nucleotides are TGTGCCAGCAGCTTAGCCCTAGCGGGAGGCTCCTACGAGCAGTACTTC. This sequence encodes CASSLALAGGSYEQYF.

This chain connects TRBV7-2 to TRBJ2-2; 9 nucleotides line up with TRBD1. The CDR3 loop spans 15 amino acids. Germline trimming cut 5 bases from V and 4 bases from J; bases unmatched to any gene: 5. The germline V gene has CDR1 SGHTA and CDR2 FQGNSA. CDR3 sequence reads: CASSPRTGVTGELFF. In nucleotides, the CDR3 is TGTGCCAGCAGCCCGCGGACAGGGGTCACCGGGGAGCTGTTTTTT.

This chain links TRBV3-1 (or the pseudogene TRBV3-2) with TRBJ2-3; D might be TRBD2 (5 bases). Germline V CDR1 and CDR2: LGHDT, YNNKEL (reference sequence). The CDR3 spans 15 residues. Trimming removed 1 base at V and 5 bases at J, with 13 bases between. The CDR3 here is CASSQGLLAEDTQYF. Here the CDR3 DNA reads TGTGCCAGCAGCCAAGGACTATTGGCGGAAGATACGCAGTATTTT.

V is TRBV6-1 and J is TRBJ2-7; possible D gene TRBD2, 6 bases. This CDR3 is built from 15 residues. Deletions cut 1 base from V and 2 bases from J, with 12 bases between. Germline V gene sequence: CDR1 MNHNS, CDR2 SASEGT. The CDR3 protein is CASSEGVGGPYEQYF. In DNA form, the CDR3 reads TGTGCCAGCAGTGAAGGGGTAGGAGGGCCCTACGAGCAGTACTTC.

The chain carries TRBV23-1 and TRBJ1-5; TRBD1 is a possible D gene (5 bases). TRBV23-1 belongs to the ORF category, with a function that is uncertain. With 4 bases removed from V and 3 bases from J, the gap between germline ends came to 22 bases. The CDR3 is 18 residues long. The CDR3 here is CASSPAGMAAGANQPQHF. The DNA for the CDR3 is TGCGCCAGCAGTCCCGCCGGGATGGCCGCCGGGGCCAATCAGCCCCAGCATTTT.

The CDR3 DNA reads as TGCAGCGGTCGGACTCTCGGGGGGGATACTTACAATGAGCAGTTCTTC. Translating it yields CSGRTLGGDTYNEQFF. This chain uses TRBV29-1 with TRBJ2-1; 8 bases align to TRBD2. The length of the CDR3 is 16 residues. V dropped 7 bases and J dropped 4; count of bases not matched to a gene: 15. CDR1 is SQVTM and CDR2 is ANQGSEA in the germline V gene.

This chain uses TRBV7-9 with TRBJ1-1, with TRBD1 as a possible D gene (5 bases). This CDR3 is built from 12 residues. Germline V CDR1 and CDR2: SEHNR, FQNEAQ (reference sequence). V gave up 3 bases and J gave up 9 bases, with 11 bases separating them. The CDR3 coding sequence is TGTGCCAGCAGCTTGGGGGGGAGTAAAGCTTTCTTT. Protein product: CASSLGGSKAFF.

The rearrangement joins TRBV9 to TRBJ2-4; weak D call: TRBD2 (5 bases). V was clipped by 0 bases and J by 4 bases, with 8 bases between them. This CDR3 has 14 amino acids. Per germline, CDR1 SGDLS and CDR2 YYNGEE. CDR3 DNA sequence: TGTGCCAGCAGCGTAGGGCCGGGAAAAAACATTCAGTACTTC. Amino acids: CASSVGPGKNIQYF.

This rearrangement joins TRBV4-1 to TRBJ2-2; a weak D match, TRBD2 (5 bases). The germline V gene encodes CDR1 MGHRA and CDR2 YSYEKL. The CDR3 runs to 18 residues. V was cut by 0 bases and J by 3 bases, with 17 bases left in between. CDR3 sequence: CASSQDRDRGTDTGELFF. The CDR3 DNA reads TGCGCCAGCAGCCAAGATCGGGATCGAGGCACGGACACCGGGGAGCTGTTTTTT.

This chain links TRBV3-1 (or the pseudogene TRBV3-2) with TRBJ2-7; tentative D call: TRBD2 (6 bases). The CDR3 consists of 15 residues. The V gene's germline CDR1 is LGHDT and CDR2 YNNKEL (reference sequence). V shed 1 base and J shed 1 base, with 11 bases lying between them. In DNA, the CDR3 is TGTGCCAGCAGCCAAGCGGGAGCCCTTTCCTACGAGCAGTACTTC. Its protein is CASSQAGALSYEQYF.

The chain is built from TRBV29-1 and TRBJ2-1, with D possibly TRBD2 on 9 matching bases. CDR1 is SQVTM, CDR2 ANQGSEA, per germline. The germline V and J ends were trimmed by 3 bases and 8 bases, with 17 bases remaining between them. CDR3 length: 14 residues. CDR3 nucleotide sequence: TGCAGCGTTGACGGACAGGGCGGGGGGGATGAGCAGTTCTTC. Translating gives CSVDGQGGGDEQFF.